This TCR beta chain emerged from a study of human T cells and chemical hapten exposure. Individual cDNA molecules in this library carried unique molecular identifiers. TCRdb recomputed calls from the RACE reads with MiXCR, one row per CDR3 protein. The table records 35,000 to 45,000 distinct CDR3 sequences, roughly 12% of them present only once. Described time point: pre-sensitization, week 0. This sample's treatment: therapeutic diphenylcyclopropenone sensitization with weekly scalp DPC. Each patch test followed a blood draw. The CDR3 extends over 16 amino acids. Trimming cost V 5 bases and J 4 bases; bases outside gene matches: 9. Looked up from germline, CDR1 is LNHDA and CDR2 is SQIVND (reference sequence). This clonotype has a count of ten or more.

Sequenced here: whole blood, sampled in connection with sensitization to the hapten diphenylcyclopropenone (DPC). This clonotype was sampled from a woman aged 25 to 39 with alopecia areata. Some clones in this sample may be carry-over from other donors' samples. The rearrangement uses TRBV19 and TRBJ2-1; 9 nucleotides agree with TRBD2. The CDR3 here is CASSRSSGIPYNEQFF. The CDR3 DNA sequence: TGTGCCAGTAGTCGGTCTAGCGGGATACCTTACAATGAGCAGTTCTTC.